This T cell receptor (beta chain) was retrieved from a study of cytomegalovirus exposure and HLA in healthy donors. Study background: A prior analysis found 90 million to 120 million unique TCR beta sequences from 150 million to 200 million T cells.

13 Jbeta primers and 60 Vbeta primers were used for the PCR. Data came from immunoSEQ multiplex PCR; TCRdb stores just in-frame clones and leaves some out. The profile covers approximately 120,000 clones, with around 80% appearing a single time and around 3.6% taken by the ten largest. In the case of this clone: No antigen is known for it.

Germline V gene sequence: CDR1 MDHEN, CDR2 SYDVKM. The CDR3 consists of 14 residues. Trimming at V came to 6 bases and at J to 2 bases, leaving 5 bases not matched to a gene. Study-wide results and limits: The authors listed around 150 TCR beta chains as cytomegalovirus-associated. 87-base-pair reads could not separate some V segments, including TRBV6-2 and TRBV6-3.

This chain joins TRBV28 and TRBJ2-3; TRBD2 matches at 7 bases. The source is a man aged 25-45 years in good health and CMV-seronegative. Sequenced: PBMCs. In nucleotides, the CDR3 is TGTGCCAGCAGCACGAGCGGGATCACAGATACGCAGTATTTT. Translating gives CASSTSGITDTQYF.